The rows below give T cell receptor beta chains drawn from one sample of a study of blood T cell repertoires in COVID-19. The assay was immunoSEQ multiplex PCR, and TCRdb's table has in-frame clones only and misses some. Among approximately 270,000 clones listed, around 89% were seen once. Sequencing input: peripheral blood. The receptors come from a woman in her twenties or thirties with COVID-19, enrolled during active disease. Each CDR3 is given with its conserved first and last residue. The D gene is left open where the match is weak. Size values are once, few and many counts, or a class for expanded clones, and some rows have none.

len: 14; j_gene: TRBJ1-1; abundance: -; d_gene: -; v_gene: TRBV11-2; CDR3nt: TGTGCCAGCAGCTTTGGGGAGGGGTACCCTGAAGCTTTCTTT; CDR3aa: CASSFGEGYPEAFF
len: 16; j_gene: TRBJ2-5; abundance: -; d_gene: -; v_gene: TRBV5-1; CDR3nt: TGCGCCAGCAGCCCGCCCAGAACGGGATCCGGGGAGACCCAGTACTTC; CDR3aa: CASSPPRTGSGETQYF
len: 13; j_gene: TRBJ2-7; abundance: -; d_gene: TRBD1; v_gene: TRBV4-1; CDR3nt: TGCGCCAGCAGCCACCGACAGGGCTACGAGCAGTACTTC; CDR3aa: CASSHRQGYEQYF
len: 17; j_gene: TRBJ2-5; abundance: -; d_gene: TRBD1; v_gene: TRBV3-1/TRBV3-2; CDR3nt: TGTGCCAGCAGCCAAGGTAACAGGGGCGGTGTGGAAGAGACCCAGTACTTC; CDR3aa: CASSQGNRGGVEETQYF
len: 16; j_gene: TRBJ2-3; abundance: -; d_gene: TRBD1; v_gene: TRBV9; CDR3nt: TGTGCCAGCAGCGTACGGGGACAGAGAAGCACAGATACGCAGTATTTT; CDR3aa: CASSVRGQRSTDTQYF
len: 13; j_gene: TRBJ1-5; abundance: -; d_gene: -; v_gene: TRBV28; CDR3nt: TGTGCCAGCAGTTTATTGATGTCTAGGCCCCAGCATTTT; CDR3aa: CASSLLMSRPQHF
len: 13; j_gene: TRBJ1-1; abundance: -; d_gene: -; v_gene: TRBV12-3/TRBV12-4; CDR3nt: TGTGCCAGCACCGAACAGTCGAACACTGAAGCTTTCTTT; CDR3aa: CASTEQSNTEAFF
len: 14; j_gene: TRBJ2-3; abundance: -; d_gene: TRBD2; v_gene: TRBV27; CDR3nt: TGTGCCAGCAGTTCACGGGGGGACCCGGATACGCAGTATTTT; CDR3aa: CASSSRGDPDTQYF
len: 15; j_gene: TRBJ2-1; abundance: -; d_gene: TRBD2; v_gene: TRBV19; CDR3nt: TGTGCCAGTAGTATTCGACTAGCTCGGAACAATGAGCAGTTCTTC; CDR3aa: CASSIRLARNNEQFF
len: 16; j_gene: TRBJ1-2; abundance: -; d_gene: -; v_gene: TRBV15; CDR3nt: TGTGCCACCAGCAGGTCACGCGGAGAAGCTAACTATGGCTACACCTTC; CDR3aa: CATSRSRGEANYGYTF
len: 16; j_gene: TRBJ2-1; abundance: -; d_gene: TRBD2; v_gene: TRBV13; CDR3nt: TGTGCCAGCAGCTTTGGACTAGCGGGGGCGCACAATGAGCAGTTCTTC; CDR3aa: CASSFGLAGAHNEQFF
len: 17; j_gene: TRBJ2-6; abundance: many; d_gene: TRBD1; v_gene: TRBV4-2; CDR3nt: TGTGCCAGCAGCTCCCGGGACAGGGGATCTGGGGCCAACGTCCTGACTTTC; CDR3aa: CASSSRDRGSGANVLTF
len: 18; j_gene: TRBJ2-2; abundance: -; d_gene: TRBD1; v_gene: TRBV11-2; CDR3nt: TGTGCCAGCAGCCGATTGTCCGGACAGGGGAGGGGGAGCGGGGAGCTGTTTTTT; CDR3aa: CASSRLSGQGRGSGELFF
len: 14; j_gene: TRBJ1-2; abundance: once; d_gene: TRBD1; v_gene: TRBV11-2; CDR3nt: TGTGCCAGCAGCGCACAGGGGGCGAAGGTTGGCTACACCTTC; CDR3aa: CASSAQGAKVGYTF
len: 16; j_gene: TRBJ2-3; abundance: -; d_gene: -; v_gene: TRBV15; CDR3nt: TGTGCCACCAGCAGAGGTCGGGGGGCGGGCACAGATACGCAGTATTTT; CDR3aa: CATSRGRGAGTDTQYF
len: 16; j_gene: TRBJ2-4; abundance: many; d_gene: -; v_gene: TRBV12-1; CDR3nt: TGTGCCAGCAGCTTTGTGCCTAGCGGGAGGTGTCTCCTTCAGTACTTC; CDR3aa: CASSFVPSGRCLLQYF
len: 16; j_gene: TRBJ1-3; abundance: -; d_gene: -; v_gene: TRBV6-1; CDR3nt: TGTGCCAGCAGTGCGGGTTATGGGGGCCATGGAAACACCATATATTTT; CDR3aa: CASSAGYGGHGNTIYF
len: 15; j_gene: TRBJ1-6; abundance: -; d_gene: TRBD1; v_gene: TRBV6-4; CDR3nt: TGTGCCAGCAGTGAGAGGGGGCTATCGTATTCACCCCTCCACTTT; CDR3aa: CASSERGLSYSPLHF
len: 15; j_gene: TRBJ2-5; abundance: -; d_gene: TRBD2; v_gene: TRBV3-1/TRBV3-2; CDR3nt: TGTGCCAGCAGCCAATCTAGCGGGAGCGGAGAGACCCAGTACTTC; CDR3aa: CASSQSSGSGETQYF
len: 16; j_gene: TRBJ1-5; abundance: -; d_gene: TRBD1; v_gene: TRBV3-1/TRBV3-2; CDR3nt: TGTGCCAGCAGCCAACAGACAGGGGACGGCAATCAGCCCCAGCATTTT; CDR3aa: CASSQQTGDGNQPQHF